Listed here are 16 T cell receptor beta chains from one sample, sequenced in a study of cytomegalovirus exposure and HLA in healthy donors. The PCR was carried out with 60 Vbeta primers and 13 Jbeta primers. Generated by immunoSEQ multiplex PCR, the TCRdb table keeps only in-frame clones and is missing some. The sample contains 150,000 to 160,000 clones, roughly three quarters of which appear only once. The specimen sequenced was PBMCs. The receptors were sampled from a man aged 30-40 years in good health and CMV-seropositive.

V and J are TRBV11-3 and TRBJ2-2, with a possible D match to TRBD1 (5 bases). The CDR3 runs to 13 residues. Germline lookup yields CDR1 SGHNT and CDR2 YENEEA. Trimming cost V 5 bases and J 8 bases, with 12 bases left between them. CDR3 sequence (DNA): TGTGCCAGCAGCCCCCAGGGATCTGGGGAGCTGTTTTTT. Translation: CASSPQGSGELFF.

This clone occurred a few times. The chain couples TRBV5-4 to TRBJ1-2; 8 nucleotides line up with TRBD1. The CDR3 runs to 14 residues. Germline V gene lookup returns CDR1 SGHNT and CDR2 YYREEE (reference sequence). J lost 4 bases, V lost 3 bases, and 5 bases had no gene match. The CDR3 DNA follows: TGTGCCAGCAGCTCGACAGGGGAGGGCTATGGCTACACCTTC. This sequence encodes CASSSTGEGYGYTF.

The chain joins TRBV5-1 to TRBJ2-3; D is unclear. Germline V gene lookup returns CDR1 SGHRS and CDR2 YFSETQ. Trimming cost V 4 bases and J 6 bases, with 18 bases left between them. The CDR3 runs 15 residues. CDR3 sequence (DNA): TGCGCCAGCAGCCCTCAACCCGGGTCTGGGGATACGCAGTATTTT. Translated, it gives CASSPQPGSGDTQYF.

The chain couples TRBV4-1 to TRBJ2-5; 8 nucleotides align to TRBD1. V was clipped by 6 bases and J by 1 base; unmatched bases: 4. Per germline, CDR1 MGHRA and CDR2 YSYEKL. This CDR3 is built from 14 residues. Written as DNA, the CDR3 is TGCGCCAGCAGTAGACAGGGGCCCCAAGAGACCCAGTACTTC. Translated: CASSRQGPQETQYF.

This sequence joins TRBV5-1 and TRBJ2-7; tentative D call: TRBD1 (6 bases). V was clipped by 3 bases and J by 2 bases, with 15 bases between them. Looked up from germline, CDR1 is SGHRS and CDR2 is YFSETQ. The CDR3 runs to 15 residues. CDR3 in amino acids: CASSSRQEPTYEQYF. CDR3 nucleotide sequence: TGCGCCAGCAGCTCCAGACAGGAGCCGACCTACGAGCAGTACTTC.

In its sample, this clone was seen a few times. The CDR3 spells CASTGAGGPQHF. CDR3 bases: TGTGCCAGCACCGGTGCAGGGGGGCCCCAGCATTTT. V gene TRBV6-5 combines with J gene TRBJ1-5, with 7 bases matching TRBD1. The CDR3 has 12 amino acids. Trimming removed 7 bases from V and 9 bases from J; junction bases left unmatched: 6. CDR1 MNHEY and CDR2 SVGAGI come from the germline V gene.

The V call is TRBV2, the J call TRBJ2-1; 10 bases are shared with TRBD1. Per the germline V gene, CDR1 is SNHLY and CDR2 is FYNNEI. The length of the CDR3 is 15 residues. V trimming: 8 bases; J trimming: 2 bases; junction bases outside the gene matches: 6. CDR3 nucleotide sequence: TGTGCCAGCGATACCGGGACAGGGGCCTACAATGAGCAGTTCTTC. Amino acids: CASDTGTGAYNEQFF.

The rearrangement links TRBV27 to TRBJ2-3; D is possibly TRBD2 (6 bases). Germline V CDR1 and CDR2: MNHEY, SMNVEV (reference sequence). The V end lost 6 bases, the J end lost 0 bases, and 7 bases lay between the germline ends. The CDR3 spans 13 residues. The DNA of the CDR3 is TGTGCCAGCAGGGGGGGAAGCACAGATACGCAGTATTTT. Translating gives CASRGGSTDTQYF.

This chain joins TRBV30 and TRBJ1-3, with 7 bases aligning to TRBD1. The CDR3 contains 15 residues. With V trimmed by 1 base and J by 1 base, 4 bases remained unmatched. Per germline, CDR1 GTSNPN and CDR2 SVGIG (reference sequence). In DNA form, the CDR3 reads TGTGCCTGGAGTGGGGACAGTCTTTCTGGAAACACCATATATTTT. It translates to CAWSGDSLSGNTIYF.

The gene calls are TRBV7-8 and TRBJ2-2; a weak D match, TRBD2 (6 bases). This CDR3 has 15 amino acids. Germline V gene lookup returns CDR1 SGHVS and CDR2 FQNEAQ. Trimming took 5 bases from V and 6 from J, leaving 16 bases between them. CDR3 sequence: CASSHRTPGAGELFF. CDR3 nucleotides: TGTGCCAGCAGCCATCGGACCCCGGGGGCCGGGGAGCTGTTTTTT.

This clone was counted between two and nine times. The chain uses TRBV7-2 and TRBJ2-2; 7 bases map to TRBD2. V trimming: 3 bases; J trimming: 6 bases; junction bases outside the gene matches: 7. Germline V lookup: CDR1 SGHTA, CDR2 FQGNSA. The CDR3 runs to 15 residues. CDR3 region: CASSFHDRGAGELFF. The CDR3 nucleotides are TGTGCCAGCAGCTTCCACGACCGGGGGGCCGGGGAGCTGTTTTTT.

The chain combines TRBV27 with TRBJ2-7, with 8 bases identical to TRBD1. The CDR3 loop spans 15 amino acids. Germline CDR1 reads MNHEY; CDR2 reads SMNVEV (reference sequence). With 0 bases clipped from V and 2 bases from J, the junction kept 3 bases outside the gene matches. CDR3 bases: TGTGCCAGCAGTTTATCCGGGACAGGCCCCTACGAGCAGTACTTC. Protein sequence: CASSLSGTGPYEQYF.

The chain carries TRBV7-2 and TRBJ2-2, with 8 bases fitting TRBD1. J lost 7 bases, V lost 5 bases, and 9 bases had no gene match. The germline CDR1 and CDR2 sequences are SGHTA and FQGNSA. CDR3 length: 15 residues. Here the CDR3 reads CASSLRQGAVGELFF. The CDR3, as DNA: TGTGCCAGCAGCCTGCGGCAGGGGGCGGTCGGGGAGCTGTTTTTT.

The chain uses TRBV19 and TRBJ1-1, with D possibly TRBD1 on 6 matching bases. The CDR3 is 14 amino acids. The ends were cut back, 5 bases at V and 11 bases at J, with 21 bases in the middle. Germline V gives CDR1 LNHDA, CDR2 SQIVND (reference sequence). The chain's CDR3 is CASSGFGTSPRAFF. CDR3 bases: TGTGCCAGTAGTGGCTTCGGGACAAGCCCTCGGGCTTTCTTT.

The rearrangement joins TRBV9 to TRBJ1-5; no clear D gene. Germline V gene sequence: CDR1 SGDLS, CDR2 YYNGEE. The CDR3 loop spans 14 amino acids. V shed 2 bases and J shed 0 bases, with 6 bases lying between them. In DNA, the CDR3 is TGTGCCAGCAGCGTTGGCACTAGCAATCAGCCCCAGCATTTT. It is translated as CASSVGTSNQPQHF. The entire variable domain, with the rest obtained from reference TRBV9 and TRBJ1-5, is as follows: DSGVTQTPKHLITATGQRVTLRCSPRSGDLSVYWYQQSLDQGLQFLIQYYNGEERAKGNILERFSAQQFPDLHSELNLSSLELGDSALYFCASSVGTSNQPQHFGDGTRLSIL.

The rearrangement joins TRBV10-2 to TRBJ1-2; D remains ambiguous. The CDR3 is 12 residues long. Germline V lookup: CDR1 WSHSY, CDR2 SAAADI. V lost 0 bases and J lost 12, with 11 bases in between. CDR3 protein: CASSESRYCDTF. As DNA, the CDR3 is TGCGCCAGCAGTGAGTCGCGGTACTGCGACACCTTC.